This TCR beta chain derives from a study of early T cells in non-severe SARS-CoV-2 infection. Study overall: Chains were not paired, and sequencing was done on bulk RNA from unsorted whole blood. Study results and limitations: VDJdb-based matching was biased toward anti-spike CD8 responses and missed private and CD4 specificities.

Attached unique molecular identifiers marked individual cDNA molecules. TCRdb passed the 5' RACE reads through MiXCR, listing each CDR3 protein once. The data show roughly 51,000 distinct CDR3 sequences, 6.5% seen once. Looked up from germline, CDR1 is SNHLY and CDR2 is FYNNEI. The V gene lost 11 bases and the J gene lost 1 base, with 15 bases spanning the gap. The CDR3 runs 13 residues. Concerning this clonotype: The antigen remains unidentified.

Sequences were derived from whole blood, sampled at baseline. The receptor was derived from an adult who was a healthcare worker with PCR-confirmed SARS-CoV-2 infection or an uninfected control (not recorded which). The V gene is TRBV2, the J gene TRBJ2-7, with a tentative D call TRBD2 (6 bases). The CDR3 loop is CASQREVSYEQYF. DNA for the CDR3: TGTGCCTCACAGAGGGAGGTTTCCTACGAGCAGTACTTC.